These T cell receptor beta chains were read from a single sample in a study of identical twins. TCRdb analysed the 5' RACE reads with MiXCR anew, one entry per CDR3 protein. Found here are hundreds of thousands of distinct CDR3 sequences, around 24% of them singletons; the top ten hold about 3%. These same data were also listed under a study on T cells expressing NK-cell markers.

What was sequenced was CD4+ T cells sorted from blood. Receptor source: a woman aged 18 to 35 in good health. Each CDR3 is given with its conserved first and last residue. The D gene is left open where the match is weak. Clone size appears in some rows only: once, few, many, or a class for an expanded clone.

j_call v_call d_call clone_size cdr3_aa cdr3_nt
TRBJ2-2 TRBV7-2 TRBD1 NA CASSRDRSGGELFF TGTGCCAGCAGCCGGGACAGGTCGGGCGGGGAGCTGTTTTTT
TRBJ2-6 TRBV5-6 NA NA CASSFSVQRPGANVLTF TGTGCCAGCAGCTTCAGCGTTCAGCGTCCAGGGGCCAACGTCCTGACTTTC
TRBJ2-3 TRBV4-3 TRBD2 NA CASSQETSGTDTQYF TGCGCCAGCAGCCAAGAAACTAGCGGCACAGATACGCAGTATTTT
TRBJ2-7 TRBV19 NA few CATQRGGLTYEQYF TGTGCCACCCAAAGGGGGGGTCTAACCTACGAGCAGTACTTC
TRBJ2-1 TRBV20-1 TRBD2 NA CSARTTSGGVYNEQFF TGCAGTGCTCGGACGACTAGCGGGGGGGTCTACAATGAGCAGTTCTTC
TRBJ2-7 TRBV10-3 NA few CAISGQADTYEQYF TGTGCCATCAGTGGACAGGCCGATACCTACGAGCAGTACTTC
TRBJ2-5 TRBV15 NA many CATSRGGGWKETQYF TGTGCCACCAGCAGAGGTGGCGGGTGGAAAGAGACCCAGTACTTC
TRBJ2-4 TRBV20-1 NA NA CSANEGGPGYGNIQYF TGCAGTGCTAATGAGGGGGGGCCCGGTTATGGGAACATTCAGTACTTC
TRBJ1-2 TRBV15 NA NA CATSRDRQANGYTF TGTGCCACCAGCAGAGATCGACAGGCAAATGGCTACACCTTC
TRBJ2-2 TRBV12-5 NA few CASGLVVGPNTGELFF TGTGCTAGTGGTTTGGTAGTGGGGCCCAACACCGGGGAGCTGTTTTTT
TRBJ2-1 TRBV20-1 TRBD2 NA CSATMVSSGRNEQFF TGCAGTGCCACGATGGTTTCTAGCGGGAGGAATGAGCAGTTCTTC
TRBJ2-1 TRBV5-4 TRBD2 NA CASSPSGRNAYNEQFF TGTGCCAGCAGCCCGAGCGGGAGGAACGCCTACAATGAGCAGTTCTTC
TRBJ2-4 TRBV18 NA NA CATQIQYF TGTGCCACCCAGATTCAGTACTTC
TRBJ2-5 TRBV29-1 NA few CSVSQDQETQYF TGCAGCGTTTCACAGGACCAAGAGACCCAGTACTTC
TRBJ1-1 TRBV2 NA NA CASGRGVAFF TGTGCCAGCGGGCGGGGTGTAGCTTTCTTT
TRBJ2-3 TRBV15 NA NA CATSRDLADTQYF TGTGCCACCAGCAGAGATCTGGCAGATACGCAGTATTTT
TRBJ2-7 TRBV5-1 TRBD1 few CASSSQDRGSYEQYF TGCGCCAGCAGCTCCCAGGACAGGGGGTCCTACGAGCAGTACTTC
TRBJ2-7 TRBV20-1 NA NA CSARGSRYEQYF TGCAGTGCTAGAGGGTCCCGCTACGAGCAGTACTTC
TRBJ1-2 TRBV15 NA NA CATSSTGGGGYTF TGTGCCACCAGCAGTACAGGAGGTGGTGGCTACACCTTC
TRBJ1-6 TRBV12-3/TRBV12-4 NA few CASNPGSPTNSPLHF TGTGCCAGCAACCCGGGCAGCCCAACTAATTCACCCCTCCACTTT
TRBJ1-6 TRBV5-1 TRBD1 NA CASSPTGGGNSPLHF TGCGCCAGCAGCCCCACAGGGGGCGGTAATTCACCCCTCCACTTT
TRBJ2-7 TRBV27 NA once CASTRISGKESEQYF TGTGCCAGCACACGGATATCAGGGAAGGAGAGCGAGCAGTACTTC
TRBJ1-1 TRBV29-1 TRBD1 many CSGDRGNTEAFF TGCAGCGGAGACAGGGGGAACACTGAAGCTTTCTTT
TRBJ1-1 TRBV3-1 NA few CASSQGGERTEAFF TGTGCCAGCAGCCAAGGAGGGGAACGCACTGAAGCTTTCTTT
TRBJ2-3 TRBV4-2 TRBD2 NA CASSPSTSGGVSTDTQYF TGTGCCAGCAGCCCTTCGACTAGCGGGGGGGTTAGCACAGATACGCAGTATTTT
TRBJ2-2 TRBV7-2 TRBD2 few CASSSRLAGRTGELFF TGTGCCAGCAGCTCTCGACTAGCGGGGCGCACCGGGGAGCTGTTTTTT
TRBJ2-1 TRBV4-2 TRBD2 few CASSQRTSGAYNEQFF TGTGCCAGCAGCCAACGGACTAGCGGGGCCTACAATGAGCAGTTCTTC
TRBJ1-1 TRBV5-1 NA few CASSLGLGDNTEAFF TGCGCCAGCAGCTTGGGGCTGGGGGATAACACTGAAGCTTTCTTT
TRBJ2-1 TRBV10-3 TRBD2 NA CAIQLAEYNEQFF TGTGCCATCCAGCTAGCGGAATACAATGAGCAGTTCTTC
TRBJ2-2 TRBV20-1 NA NA CSASRGSGTGELFF TGCAGTGCTAGTCGGGGGAGTGGGACCGGGGAGCTGTTTTTT
TRBJ2-7 TRBV11-3 TRBD1 NA CASSAGQGHSYEQYF TGTGCCAGCAGCGCGGGACAGGGTCATTCCTACGAGCAGTACTTC
TRBJ2-2 TRBV6-5 TRBD2 few CASSYVSMGGRYTGELFF TGTGCCAGCAGTTACGTCTCCATGGGCGGGAGGTACACCGGGGAGCTGTTTTTT
TRBJ1-1 TRBV4-3 NA NA CASSTPQGSQAFF TGCGCCAGCAGCACCCCCCAGGGGTCTCAAGCTTTCTTT
TRBJ2-3 TRBV7-9 NA few CASSLRGHTDTQYF TGTGCCAGCAGCTTACGGGGTCACACAGATACGCAGTATTTT
TRBJ2-4 TRBV20-1 NA NA CSARDLSVAKNIQYF TGCAGTGCTAGAGATCTAAGCGTAGCCAAAAACATTCAGTACTTC
TRBJ2-5 TRBV5-1 TRBD2 few CASSSLGAGAYETQYF TGCGCCAGCAGCTCCCTAGGGGCGGGAGCATACGAGACCCAGTACTTC
TRBJ1-1 TRBV12-3/TRBV12-4 TRBD1 NA CASSFGQGLSEAFF TGTGCCAGCAGTTTCGGACAGGGTTTGTCTGAAGCTTTCTTT
TRBJ2-3 TRBV20-1 TRBD2 NA CSASASGRAFTQYF TGCAGTGCTAGCGCTAGCGGGAGGGCCTTTACGCAGTATTTT
TRBJ2-3 TRBV6-5 NA NA CASSYSIRVPKAVDTQYF TGTGCCAGCAGTTACTCGATCAGGGTCCCAAAAGCCGTAGATACGCAGTATTTT
TRBJ2-3 TRBV20-1 TRBD2 few CSARGGRGYTDTQYF TGCAGTGCTAGAGGCGGGCGGGGGTACACAGATACGCAGTATTTT
TRBJ2-1 TRBV6-1 TRBD1 few CASSGRGQSSYNEQFF TGTGCCAGCAGTGGAAGGGGGCAGTCCTCCTACAATGAGCAGTTCTTC
TRBJ1-3 TRBV20-1 TRBD1 NA CSANLPRKQGVSGNTIYF TGCAGTGCTAATCTCCCTCGTAAACAGGGGGTTTCTGGAAACACCATATATTTT
TRBJ2-7 TRBV7-2 TRBD1 NA CASSIPGQRAEQYF TGTGCCAGCAGCATTCCGGGACAGAGAGCCGAGCAGTACTTC
TRBJ2-6 TRBV12-3/TRBV12-4 NA NA CASSLYSGANVLTF TGTGCCAGCAGTTTGTACTCTGGGGCCAACGTCCTGACTTTC
TRBJ2-2 TRBV9 NA NA CASSPSPGGRNTGELFF TGTGCCAGCAGCCCCAGCCCGGGGGGCCGAAACACCGGGGAGCTGTTTTTT
TRBJ2-1 TRBV18 NA NA CASSPPEGGYNEQFF TGTGCCAGCTCACCACCCGAGGGGGGCTACAATGAGCAGTTCTTC
TRBJ2-3 TRBV6-2/TRBV6-3 NA NA CASSSPTRPSTDTQYF TGTGCCAGCAGTTCGCCGACTAGACCTAGCACAGATACGCAGTATTTT
TRBJ2-2 TRBV6-6 NA NA CASRDGNTGELFF TGTGCCAGCAGAGACGGGAACACCGGGGAGCTGTTTTTT
TRBJ2-7 TRBV29-1 NA few CSVGPTDSYEQYF TGCAGCGTTGGACCGACAGACTCCTACGAGCAGTACTTC
TRBJ2-7 TRBV6-2/TRBV6-3 NA few CASSYDPLRGSYEQYF TGTGCCAGCAGTTATGACCCCCTCAGGGGCTCCTACGAGCAGTACTTC
TRBJ1-1 TRBV5-1 TRBD1 NA CASSLEGALNTEAFF TGCGCCAGCAGCTTGGAGGGGGCCCTGAACACTGAAGCTTTCTTT
TRBJ2-7 TRBV12-3/TRBV12-4 NA many CASSDRQYEQYF TGTGCCAGCAGTGACAGACAATACGAGCAGTACTTC
TRBJ2-1 TRBV3-1 NA NA CASSNRGSSYNEQFF TGTGCCAGCAGCAATCGAGGGAGCTCCTACAATGAGCAGTTCTTC